This paragraph covers one T cell receptor (beta chain) sequence. Its antigen is not identified. This entry comes from a study of vaccination effects on CD4 cells after COVID-19. Viral peptide pool expansion of antigen-specific CD4+ T cells preceded sequencing in the ViraFEST assay. Isolation of CD4+ T cells took place after approximately ten days of culture. The cohort was immunized with two doses of either the BNT162b2 or mRNA-1273 vaccine. The study, taken as a whole, reports: Among infection- and vaccine-induced clones, marked clonal contraction occurred late after vaccination.

TCRdb's copy holds only in-frame clones and misses some; the assay was immunoSEQ multiplex PCR. The repertoire holds 25,000 to 30,000 clones, with 70% to 75% as singletons. The germline V gene has CDR1 SGHNT and CDR2 YENEEA. V was pared by 5 bases and J by 5 bases, with 14 bases of the junction left unmatched. This CDR3 comprises 17 residues. The receptor was derived from a human donor who received a COVID-19 vaccine. The sequences come from CD4+ T cells from PBMCs cultured with HCoV-NL63 spike peptides, collected after COVID-19 vaccination. V and J are TRBV11-3 and TRBJ2-3, with TRBD1 matching 9 bases. The DNA for the CDR3 is TGTGCCAGCAGCCCAGGGGGGCCGGACAGGGGCGGAGATACGCAGTATTTT. It translates to CASSPGGPDRGGDTQYF. Drawing the rest from reference TRBV11-3 and TRBJ2-3, the complete variable domain is EAGVVQSPRYKIIEKKQPVAFWCNPISGHNTLYWYLQNLGQGPELLIRYENEEAVDDSQLPKDRFSAERLKGVDSTLKIQPAELGDSAVYLCASSPGGPDRGGDTQYFGPGTRLTVL.